This T cell receptor (beta chain) was documented in a study of blood T cell repertoires in COVID-19. Study details: Sites across the United States, Italy and Spain contributed samples from acute and convalescent COVID-19. Sources were T cells, B-cell-depleted T cells, or PBMCs; the material itself was cDNA or gDNA.

Original processing methods: By means of reference gene primer amplification, nucleated cell counts were estimated. Clones were read by immunoSEQ multiplex PCR, and TCRdb kept only the in-frame ones, dropping some. V and J calls and clone size are given by that table; D and trimming were obtained from the DNA. This table has 95,000 to 150,000 clones, almost 70% appearing once. The receptor's source is a woman in her 70s with acute or convalescent COVID-19. The sequencing sample was made of peripheral blood.

Here the CDR3 DNA reads TGTGCCAGCACCCCCCACGACGGGGTCCCAACACTAGGGAATTCACCCCTCCACTTT. This translates into CASTPHDGVPTLGNSPLHF. J is TRBJ1-6 and V is TRBV28; the D is unclear. CDR1 and CDR2 (germline): MDHEN, SYDVKM. The ends were cut back, 7 bases at V and 7 bases at J, with 29 bases in the middle. The CDR3 totals 19 residues.